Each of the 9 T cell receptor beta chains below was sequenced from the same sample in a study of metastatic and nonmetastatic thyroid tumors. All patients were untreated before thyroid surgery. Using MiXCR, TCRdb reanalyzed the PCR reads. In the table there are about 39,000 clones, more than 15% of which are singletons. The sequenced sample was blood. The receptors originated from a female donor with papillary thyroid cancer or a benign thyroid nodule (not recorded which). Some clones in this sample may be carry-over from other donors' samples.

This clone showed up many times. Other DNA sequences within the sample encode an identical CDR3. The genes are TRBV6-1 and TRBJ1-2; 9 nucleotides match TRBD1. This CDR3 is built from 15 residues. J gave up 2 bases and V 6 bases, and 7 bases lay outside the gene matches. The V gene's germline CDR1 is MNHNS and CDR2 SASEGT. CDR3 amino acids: CASRPGQGGNYGYTF. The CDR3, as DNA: TGTGCCAGCAGACCGGGACAGGGAGGGAACTATGGCTACACCTTC.

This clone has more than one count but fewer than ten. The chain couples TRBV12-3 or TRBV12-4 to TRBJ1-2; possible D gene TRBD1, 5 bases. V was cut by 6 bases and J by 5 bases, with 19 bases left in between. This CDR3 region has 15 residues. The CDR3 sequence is CASSKDSSGLYGYTF. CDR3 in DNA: TGTGCCAGCAGCAAAGACAGCTCTGGATTGTATGGCTACACCTTC.

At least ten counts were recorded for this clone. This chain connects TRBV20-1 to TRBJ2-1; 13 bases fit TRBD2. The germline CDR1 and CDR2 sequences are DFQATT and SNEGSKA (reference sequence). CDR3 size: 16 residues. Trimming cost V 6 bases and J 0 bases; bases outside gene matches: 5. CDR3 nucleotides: TGCAGTGCGTCGACTAGCGGGAGGAGCTCCTACAATGAGCAGTTCTTC. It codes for CSASTSGRSSYNEQFF.

The CDR3 DNA is TGCAGTGCTAGACAGGTGATGAACACTGAAGCTTTCTTT. Translated, it gives CSARQVMNTEAFF. The chain uses TRBV20-1 and TRBJ1-1, with unresolved D. The CDR3 loop spans 13 amino acids. V was trimmed by 2 bases and J by 0 bases, leaving 7 bases between them. Germline lookup yields CDR1 DFQATT and CDR2 SNEGSKA (reference sequence).

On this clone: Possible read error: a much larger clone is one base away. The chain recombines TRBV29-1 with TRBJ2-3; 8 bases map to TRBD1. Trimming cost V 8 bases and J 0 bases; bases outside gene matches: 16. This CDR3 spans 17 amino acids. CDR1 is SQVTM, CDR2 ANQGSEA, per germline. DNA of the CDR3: TGCAGCCTAAGACAGGGGTCTATCGGTACTAGCACAGATACGCAGTATTTT. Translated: CSLRQGSIGTSTDTQYF.

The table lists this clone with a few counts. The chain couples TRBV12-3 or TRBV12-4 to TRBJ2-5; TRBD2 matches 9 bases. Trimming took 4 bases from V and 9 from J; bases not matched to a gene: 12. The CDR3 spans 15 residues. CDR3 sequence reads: CASSSGGLALGAQYF. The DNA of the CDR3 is TGTGCCAGCAGTTCGGGGGGACTAGCCCTCGGGGCCCAGTACTTC.

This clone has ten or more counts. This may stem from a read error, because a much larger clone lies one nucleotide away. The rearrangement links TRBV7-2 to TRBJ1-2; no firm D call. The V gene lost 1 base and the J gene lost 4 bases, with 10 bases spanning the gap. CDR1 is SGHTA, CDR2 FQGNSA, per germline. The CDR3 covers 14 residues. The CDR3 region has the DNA TGTGCCAGCAGCTTAGACGTCCAATCCTATGGCTACACCTTC. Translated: CASSLDVQSYGYTF.

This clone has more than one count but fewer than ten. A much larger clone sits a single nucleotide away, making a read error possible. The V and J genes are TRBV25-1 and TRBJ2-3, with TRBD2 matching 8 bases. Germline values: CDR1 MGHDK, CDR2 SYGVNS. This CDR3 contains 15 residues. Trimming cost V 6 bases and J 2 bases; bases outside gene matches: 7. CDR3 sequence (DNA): TGTGCCAGCAGCCTTCTACTAGCGGCCACAGATACGCAGTATTTT. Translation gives CASSLLLAATDTQYF.

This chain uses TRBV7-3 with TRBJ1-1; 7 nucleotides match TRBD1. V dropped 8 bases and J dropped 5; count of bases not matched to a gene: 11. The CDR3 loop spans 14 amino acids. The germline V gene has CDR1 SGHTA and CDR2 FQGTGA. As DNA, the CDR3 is TGTGCCAGCTCTTTGACAGGGTACTTAACTGAAGCTTTCTTT. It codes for CASSLTGYLTEAFF. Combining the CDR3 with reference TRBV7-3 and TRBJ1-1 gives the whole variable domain GAGVSQTPSNKVTEKGKYVELRCDPISGHTALYWYRQSLGQGPEFLIYFQGTGAADDSGLPNDRFFAVRPEGSVSTLKIQRTERGDSAVYLCASSLTGYLTEAFFGQGTRLTVV.